These 3 T cell receptor beta chains came from one sample sequenced in a study of blood T cells in healthy people across ages. A sample-barcoded 5' primer and a J-beta primer mix were used in a second PCR of about 7 to 12 cycles. TCRdb called the 5' RACE reads again in MiXCR, with one record for every CDR3 protein. This table has about 800,000 distinct CDR3 sequences, 46% appearing once. Material for sequencing was blood. These TCRs come from an older man in good health.

This clonotype has only a few counts. This sequence joins TRBV20-1 and TRBJ1-5; 11 nucleotides match TRBD1. CDR3 length equals 15 residues. From germline, CDR1 is DFQATT and CDR2 SNEGSKA (reference sequence). J lost 6 bases, V lost 3 bases, and 7 bases had no gene match. DNA of the CDR3: TGCAGTGCTAGGGCAGGGACAGGGGGGAGTCAGCCCCAGCATTTT. It specifies CSARAGTGGSQPQHF.

The V gene is TRBV20-1, the J gene TRBJ2-5; 7 positions agree with TRBD2. Germline lookup yields CDR1 DFQATT and CDR2 SNEGSKA (reference sequence). The V gene end was trimmed by 5 bases and the J gene end by 4 bases; junction bases not matched to a gene: 13. This CDR3 spans 15 amino acids. In DNA form, the CDR3 reads TGCAGTGCTTACCATCCCGCGGGGGAGGGAGAGACCCAGTACTTC. It is translated as CSAYHPAGEGETQYF.

This clonotype was recorded at least ten times. V gene TRBV29-1 combines with J gene TRBJ1-2; D perhaps matches TRBD1 (5 bases). Germline V lookup: CDR1 SQVTM, CDR2 ANQGSEA. There are 12 residues in the CDR3. V was clipped by 7 bases and J by 2 bases, with 11 bases between them. The CDR3 region is CSAGDYNYGYTF. The CDR3 DNA is TGCAGCGCTGGGGACTACAACTATGGCTACACCTTC.